The count of the clone carrying this T cell receptor beta chain is one. This record comes from a study of T cell responses to AZD1222 COVID-19 vaccine. V dropped 4 bases and J dropped 3; count of bases not matched to a gene: 5. The CDR3 runs to 14 residues. The V gene's germline CDR1 is LNHNV and CDR2 YYDKDF (reference sequence). Measured with immunoSEQ multiplex PCR; TCRdb has only the in-frame clones, and not every one. This sample has some 190,000 clones, with approximately 92% found just once. The specimen comprised peripheral blood, sampled on day 0 of AZD1222 vaccination. The sequence was obtained from an adult in good health. V is TRBV15 and J is TRBJ2-7; 8 positions agree with TRBD1. CDR3 in amino acids: CATSTSGQGYEQYF. The CDR3 bases are TGTGCCACCAGCACCTCCGGACAGGGCTACGAGCAGTACTTC.